Presented here are 15 T cell receptor beta chains from one specimen sequenced in a study of blood T cells in healthy people across ages. A second PCR, run for roughly 7 to 12 cycles, used a sample-barcoded 5' primer plus a J-beta primer mix. TCRdb re-analysed the 5' RACE reads in MiXCR, keeping a single row per CDR3 protein. Among 650,000 to 1,000,000 distinct CDR3 sequences listed, more than 35% were seen once. The sequencing input was blood. These receptors originate from a man older than 75 in good health.

J is TRBJ2-7 and V is TRBV9; D is possibly TRBD1 or TRBD2 (5 bases each). Trimming cost V 2 bases and J 0 bases, with 9 bases left between them. This CDR3 contains 14 residues. CDR1 is SGDLS, CDR2 YYNGEE, per germline. The CDR3 spells CASSVGTVSYEQYF. The CDR3 nucleotides read TGTGCCAGCAGCGTCGGGACGGTCTCCTACGAGCAGTACTTC. The whole variable domain, filled in from reference TRBV9 and TRBJ2-7, reads DSGVTQTPKHLITATGQRVTLRCSPRSGDLSVYWYQQSLDQGLQFLIQYYNGEERAKGNILERFSAQQFPDLHSELNLSSLELGDSALYFCASSVGTVSYEQYFGPGTRLTVT.

The chain combines TRBV5-1 with TRBJ2-5, with TRBD1 matching 7 bases. The J call may be mistaken, given a closer DNA end match to TRBJ2-7. Germline values: CDR1 SGHRS, CDR2 YFSETQ. The CDR3 has 14 amino acids. CDR3 protein: CASSFRTGSDEQYF. The DNA for the CDR3 is TGCGCCAGCAGCTTCCGGACAGGTTCGGACGAGCAGTACTTC.

This clonotype was counted only a few times. The CDR3 sequence: CASSPPGQARNEQFF. DNA for the CDR3: TGTGCCAGCTCACCACCGGGACAAGCACGCAATGAGCAGTTCTTC. V gene TRBV18 combines with J gene TRBJ2-1, with D perhaps matching TRBD1 (6 bases). V was shortened by 0 bases and J by 6 bases, with 12 bases between the two germline ends. CDR3 length: 15 amino acids. The V gene's germline CDR1 is KGHSH and CDR2 LQKENI.

The sample holds a few counts of this clonotype. The chain uses TRBV7-3 and TRBJ2-7, with 10 bases fitting TRBD2. The CDR3 spans 15 residues. The V and J ends lost 4 bases and 3 bases, in that order; junction bases with no gene match: 6. The germline V gene encodes CDR1 SGHTA and CDR2 FQGTGA. The CDR3 here is CASSSGSGRFYEQYF. CDR3 nucleotide sequence: TGTGCCAGCAGCTCCGGTAGCGGGAGGTTCTACGAGCAGTACTTC. Looking up the rest from reference TRBV7-3 and TRBJ2-7 gives the full variable domain: GAGVSQTPSNKVTEKGKYVELRCDPISGHTALYWYRQSLGQGPEFLIYFQGTGAADDSGLPNDRFFAVRPEGSVSTLKIQRTERGDSAVYLCASSSGSGRFYEQYFGPGTRLTVT.

On this clonotype itself: It may be a read error: a sequence one base away is much more abundant. The rearrangement joins TRBV7-9 to TRBJ2-4; tentative D call: TRBD2 (6 bases). From germline, CDR1 is SEHNR and CDR2 FQNEAQ (reference sequence). The CDR3 consists of 12 residues. This chain's CDR3 is CSSSSNPGLQYF. CDR3 DNA sequence: TGTTCCAGCAGCTCCAACCCGGGACTGCAGTACTTC.

The genes are TRBV6-2 or TRBV6-3 and TRBJ1-3; no clear D. Trimming pared 4 bases from V and 4 bases from J, leaving 5 bases between. The germline gives CDR1 MNHEY, CDR2 SVGEGT. The CDR3 is 12 amino acids. CDR3 in DNA: TGTGCCAGCAGTTTTTCCGGAAACACCATATATTTT. As protein: CASSFSGNTIYF.

This clonotype was seen a few times. V is TRBV12-3 or TRBV12-4 and J is TRBJ2-1, with D perhaps being TRBD1 or TRBD2 (5 bases each). There are 11 residues in the CDR3. The V end lost 5 bases, the J end lost 8 bases, and 7 bases lay between the germline ends. CDR3 DNA sequence: TGTGCCAGCAGTGGGGACCATGAGCAGTTCTTC. It yields the protein CASSGDHEQFF.

In its sample, this clonotype was seen a few times. The chain employs TRBV11-2 and TRBJ2-1; 7 bases map to TRBD2. Looked up from germline, CDR1 is SGHAT and CDR2 is FQNNGV. V was pared by 3 bases and J by 9 bases, with 8 bases of the junction left unmatched. This CDR3 comprises 14 residues. Here the CDR3 DNA reads TGTGCCAGCAGCTTCGAGCGGGATATAGGTGAGCAGTTCTTC. This codes for CASSFERDIGEQFF.

This clonotype was recorded at least ten times. This rearrangement joins TRBV7-9 to TRBJ2-7; D gene unclear. CDR1 and CDR2 (germline): SEHNR, FQNEAQ (reference sequence). The CDR3 covers 15 residues. The V gene lost 5 bases and the J gene lost 0 bases, with 14 bases spanning the gap. The CDR3 sequence is CASSPGPARSYEQYF. The CDR3 DNA sequence: TGTGCCAGCAGCCCAGGCCCTGCCCGCTCCTACGAGCAGTACTTC.

This clonotype was picked up one time. The genes are TRBV27 and TRBJ2-6, with D perhaps matching TRBD1 or TRBD2 (5 bases each). Trimming removed 5 bases from V and 3 bases from J, with 8 bases in between. The CDR3 extends over 14 amino acids. Per germline, CDR1 MNHEY and CDR2 SMNVEV (reference sequence). The CDR3 DNA reads TGTGCCAGCAGTAGAGGGGATGGGGCCAACGTCCTGACTTTC. It translates to CASSRGDGANVLTF.

V usage is TRBV9 and J usage is TRBJ2-1; 9 bases match TRBD1. Germline V gene sequence: CDR1 SGDLS, CDR2 YYNGEE. This CDR3 comprises 18 residues. V shed 0 bases, J shed 0 bases, and the junction held 7 bases outside the gene matches. The CDR3 region is CASSVGDRERSSYNEQFF. DNA for the CDR3: TGTGCCAGCAGCGTAGGGGACAGGGAAAGGAGCTCCTACAATGAGCAGTTCTTC. Filled out from reference TRBV9 and TRBJ2-1, the complete variable domain reads DSGVTQTPKHLITATGQRVTLRCSPRSGDLSVYWYQQSLDQGLQFLIQYYNGEERAKGNILERFSAQQFPDLHSELNLSSLELGDSALYFCASSVGDRERSSYNEQFFGPGTRLTVL.

This clonotype was counted a few times. The gene calls are TRBV25-1 and TRBJ2-1, with 7 bases that match TRBD1. CDR1 is MGHDK and CDR2 is SYGVNS in the germline V gene. This CDR3 comprises 16 residues. The V and J ends lost 8 bases and 2 bases, in that order; junction bases with no gene match: 12. CDR3 amino acids: CASLPQQGEAYNEQFF. CDR3 bases: TGTGCCAGCCTCCCCCAGCAGGGGGAAGCCTACAATGAGCAGTTCTTC.

This clonotype was detected a few times. As DNA, the CDR3 is TGTGCCAGCAGAGGTCGCGATACGCAGTATTTT. The encoded protein is CASRGRDTQYF. The V gene is TRBV6-2 or TRBV6-3, the J gene TRBJ2-3; D not resolved. This CDR3 is 11 amino acids long. From germline, CDR1 is MNHEY and CDR2 SVGEGT. The V gene lost 6 bases and the J gene lost 6 bases, with 7 bases spanning the gap.

This chain connects TRBV28 to TRBJ1-5, with unresolved D. V lost 3 bases, J lost 6 bases, and 9 bases lay in between. The germline V gene has CDR1 MDHEN and CDR2 SYDVKM. This CDR3 contains 13 residues. CDR3 sequence: CASSFLGGQPQHF. CDR3 DNA: TGTGCCAGCAGTTTTTTAGGAGGTCAGCCCCAGCATTTT.

V is TRBV27 and J is TRBJ2-5; a possible D gene is TRBD1 (6 bases). The last part of the DNA fits TRBJ2-7 better; the J call may be wrong. This CDR3 comprises 15 residues. Germline V gene sequence: CDR1 MNHEY, CDR2 SMNVEV (reference sequence). In DNA, the CDR3 is TGTGCCAGCAGTCCGAGGGGACACGTTCTCTACGAGCAGTACTTC. It encodes CASSPRGHVLYEQYF.